This record covers a single TCR beta chain. Its antigen is not known. Mismatch with germline at one junction end may stem from a read error. This sample is part of a study of Graves' ophthalmopathy and Graves' hyperthyroidism. Regarding the study as a whole: Detection in blood was also observed for most expanded thyroid clonotypes above 0.001 frequency.

Amplified TCR beta CDR3 regions were obtained using RNA transcripts as template. The library came from an HTBI-primed first-round RT-PCR and a second-round multiplex PCR. Each CDR3 protein is one row after TCRdb ran MiXCR on the multiplex PCR reads. The table includes about 400,000 distinct CDR3 sequences, roughly 15% detected once. Calling hyperthyroidism stable required that no ophthalmopathy show up within 18 months of follow-up. Other autoimmune disease, uncontrolled infection, pregnancy and lactation led to exclusion. Orbital computed tomography and thyroid ultrasound, along with TRAb, serum thyroxine and clinical symptoms, underpinned diagnosis. The CDR3 spans 13 residues.

This TCR came from a woman aged 18 to 35 with stable Graves' hyperthyroidism. What was sequenced was peripheral blood. The chain employs TRBV12-3 or TRBV12-4 and TRBJ1-2; unclear D gene. CDR3 in DNA: TGTGCCAGCAGTTCCCCACGACTCTATGGCAACACCTTC. Translation gives CASSSPRLYGNTF.